These 8 T cell receptor beta chains were all obtained from the same sample, sequenced in a study of shared clonotypes between healthy human individuals. The assay was immunoSEQ multiplex PCR, and TCRdb's table has in-frame clones only and misses some. The sample has over 1.4 million clones; over 95% are singletons. Sequences were obtained from naive CD4+ T cells sorted from blood. Subset here: CD45RA+ positively selected. Source of these receptors: a man aged 25 to 45 in good health.

This rearrangement joins TRBV5-5 to TRBJ1-1; D unclear. Trimming removed 4 bases from V and 4 bases from J, with 17 bases in between. CDR3 length equals 15 residues. The germline gives CDR1 SGHKS, CDR2 YYEKEE (reference sequence). CDR3 nucleotides: TGTGCCAGCAGCCCGGCACGCGGGGTACCCACTGAAGCTTTCTTT. Translation: CASSPARGVPTEAFF.

V usage is TRBV18 and J usage is TRBJ1-1, with 7 bases matching TRBD1. The CDR3 covers 18 residues. The germline CDR1 and CDR2 sequences are KGHSH and LQKENI. V was clipped by 4 bases and J by 5 bases; unmatched bases: 19. This CDR3 reads CASSRFFDRAVDETEAFF. CDR3 DNA sequence: TGTGCCAGCTCACGCTTTTTTGACAGGGCGGTCGATGAAACTGAAGCTTTCTTT.

The V and J genes are TRBV9 and TRBJ2-1; 9 bases align to TRBD2. Germline CDR1 SGDLS, CDR2 YYNGEE. CDR3 length: 16 residues. Losses at the gene ends were 6 bases for V and 2 bases for J; bases not matched to a gene: 9. For the CDR3, the DNA is TGTGCCAGCACCAAGTCAGGGACTAGCACCTACAATGAGCAGTTCTTC. This gives the protein CASTKSGTSTYNEQFF.

V usage is TRBV2 and J usage is TRBJ1-3; D possibly corresponds to TRBD1 (5 bases). Trimming stripped 4 bases from V and 4 bases from J, with 11 bases between. The CDR3 contains 14 residues. Germline values: CDR1 SNHLY, CDR2 FYNNEI. In DNA form, the CDR3 reads TGTGCCAGCAGTGTCTCCGGGACGGGAAACACCATATATTTT. Translated, it gives CASSVSGTGNTIYF.

V and J are TRBV9 and TRBJ2-2; 9 bases align to TRBD1. The CDR3 totals 15 residues. CDR1 SGDLS and CDR2 YYNGEE come from the germline V gene. V lost 4 bases and J lost 5; bases outside the gene matches: 6. The CDR3 coding sequence is TGTGCCAGCAGCACCTCGGGACAGGGTACCGGGGAGCTGTTTTTT. Translation: CASSTSGQGTGELFF. The full variable domain, completed using reference TRBV9 and TRBJ2-2, is DSGVTQTPKHLITATGQRVTLRCSPRSGDLSVYWYQQSLDQGLQFLIQYYNGEERAKGNILERFSAQQFPDLHSELNLSSLELGDSALYFCASSTSGQGTGELFFGEGSRLTVL.

The chain is built from TRBV7-2 and TRBJ1-2, with D tentatively TRBD1 (5 bases). The CDR3 contains 15 residues. Trimming took off 5 bases at V and 4 bases at J, with 17 bases between the two ends. CDR1 and CDR2 from the germline V gene are SGHTA and FQGNSA. CDR3 coding DNA: TGTGCCAGCAGCATAAGGACACCTTTGGGCTATGGCTACACCTTC. This sequence encodes CASSIRTPLGYGYTF.

This rearrangement joins TRBV6-1 to TRBJ2-7; D remains unclear. The ends were cut back, 6 bases at V and 7 bases at J, with 13 bases in the middle. Germline V lookup: CDR1 MNHNS, CDR2 SASEGT. The CDR3 is 12 amino acids. Here the CDR3 reads CASSGRPGEQYF. As DNA, the CDR3 is TGTGCCAGCAGCGGCAGGCCTGGGGAGCAGTACTTC.

V is TRBV27 and J is TRBJ2-2; D remains unclear. V lost 2 bases, J lost 8 bases, and 12 bases lay in between. The CDR3 contains 14 residues. The germline V gene has CDR1 MNHEY and CDR2 SMNVEV (reference sequence). The CDR3 DNA is TGTGCCAGCAGTTTAACCCCTCGTCCGGGGGAGCTGTTTTTT. Translating it yields CASSLTPRPGELFF.